The clone carrying this T cell receptor (beta chain) was counted only a few times. Its antigen is unidentified. Per the germline V gene, CDR1 is LGHDT and CDR2 is YNNKEL (reference sequence). With V trimmed by 5 bases and J by 5 bases, 21 bases remained unmatched. This CDR3 region has 18 residues. Unique molecular identifiers were used to barcode this TCRbeta library. TCRdb redid the calling of the PCR reads with MiXCR, one entry per CDR3 protein. The sample records approximately 190,000 distinct CDR3 sequences, about 8.4% being singletons. This specimen comes from a study of T-cell reconstitution after alpha-beta-depleted transplantation in children. Study results and limitations: One year post-transplant, T-cell counts and diversity were largely derived from T cells produced anew. After transplant, at about two months, alpha-beta T cells were reportedly derived from several hundred expanded graft clones. Surviving recipient cells, namely T cells and thymic progenitors, were the source of high day-60 TCRbeta diversity in some patients.

This TCR derives from a male patient aged 2-9 years who had a stem cell transplant for acute myeloid leukemia, so the T cells may come from the graft donor. The V gene is TRBV3-1, the J gene TRBJ2-7, with TRBD2 matching 7 bases. The sample here was PBMCs, mostly from graft donor cells, taken 360 days after TCRalphabeta/CD19-depleted stem cell transplant. The CDR3 DNA reads as TGTGCCAGCAGCAAAAGACTTGGCGGGAGTGTTAGAATCCACGAGCAGTACTTC. This encodes CASSKRLGGSVRIHEQYF.